The 6 T cell receptor beta chains reported below all come from one sample, sequenced in a study of OX40 agonist ivuxolimab in advanced cancers. Assay: immunoSEQ multiplex PCR; the TCRdb copy retains only in-frame clones and omits some. In the table there are about 86,000 clones, approximately 88% of which are singletons. This specimen was CD4+ or CD8+ T cells sorted from blood, taken in a trial of the OX40 agonist ivuxolimab. The receptors originated from an adult with an advanced solid tumor such as melanoma, head and neck, liver or kidney cancer.

V usage is TRBV5-1 and J usage is TRBJ2-1; 8 bases agree with TRBD2. Per germline, CDR1 SGHRS and CDR2 YFSETQ. The CDR3 consists of 16 residues. V was pared by 0 bases and J by 4 bases, with 6 bases of the junction left unmatched. DNA of the CDR3: TGCGCCAGCAGCTTGGCAGCGGGAGAGTCGTACAATGAGCAGTTCTTC. Translated, it gives CASSLAAGESYNEQFF. The complete variable domain, with remaining parts taken from reference TRBV5-1 and TRBJ2-1, reads KAGVTQTPRYLIKTRGQQVTLSCSPISGHRSVSWYQQTPGQGLQFLFEYFSETQRNKGNFPGRFSGRQFSNSRSEMNVSTLELGDSALYLCASSLAAGESYNEQFFGPGTRLTVL.

The rearrangement links TRBV27 to TRBJ1-2; D is undetermined. The CDR3 totals 14 residues. Per the germline V gene, CDR1 is MNHEY and CDR2 is SMNVEV (reference sequence). Trimming removed 2 bases from V and 8 bases from J, with 15 bases in between. CDR3 residues: CASSLDWQAGGYTF. CDR3 coding DNA: TGTGCCAGCAGTTTAGACTGGCAGGCCGGGGGCTACACCTTC.

The chain links TRBV7-3 to TRBJ1-6; D not certain. CDR1 is SGHTA and CDR2 is FQGTGA in the germline V gene. The CDR3 totals 14 residues. The germline V and J ends were trimmed by 4 bases and 10 bases, with 14 bases remaining between them. CDR3 residues: CASSSWTFRSPLHF. DNA of the CDR3: TGTGCCAGCAGCTCTTGGACTTTCCGGTCACCCCTCCACTTT.

The sample holds one count of this clone. The chain couples TRBV5-1 to TRBJ2-7; D remains unclear. The length of the CDR3 is 15 residues. CDR1 and CDR2 from the germline V gene are SGHRS and YFSETQ. Trimming took off 2 bases at V and 5 bases at J, with 17 bases between the two ends. In DNA, the CDR3 is TGCGCCAGCAGCTTAAGGGCAGCGTCTAGGAACGAGCAGTACTTC. This encodes CASSLRAASRNEQYF.

CDR3 DNA: TGTGCCAGCAGCTTAGCTCGACACACAGATACGCAGTATTTT. It codes for CASSLARHTDTQYF. V is TRBV7-3 and J is TRBJ2-3; D remains ambiguous. V lost 2 bases, J lost 2 bases, and 8 bases lay in between. This CDR3 is built from 14 residues. Germline CDR1 SGHTA, CDR2 FQGTGA.

This chain links TRBV2 with TRBJ2-3; 11 nucleotides agree with TRBD2. The germline V gene encodes CDR1 SNHLY and CDR2 FYNNEI. V trimming: 4 bases; J trimming: 5 bases; junction bases outside the gene matches: 8. CDR3 size: 16 residues. CDR3: CASSGTSGFKGDTQYF. CDR3 in DNA: TGTGCCAGCAGTGGGACTAGCGGGTTCAAGGGAGATACGCAGTATTTT.